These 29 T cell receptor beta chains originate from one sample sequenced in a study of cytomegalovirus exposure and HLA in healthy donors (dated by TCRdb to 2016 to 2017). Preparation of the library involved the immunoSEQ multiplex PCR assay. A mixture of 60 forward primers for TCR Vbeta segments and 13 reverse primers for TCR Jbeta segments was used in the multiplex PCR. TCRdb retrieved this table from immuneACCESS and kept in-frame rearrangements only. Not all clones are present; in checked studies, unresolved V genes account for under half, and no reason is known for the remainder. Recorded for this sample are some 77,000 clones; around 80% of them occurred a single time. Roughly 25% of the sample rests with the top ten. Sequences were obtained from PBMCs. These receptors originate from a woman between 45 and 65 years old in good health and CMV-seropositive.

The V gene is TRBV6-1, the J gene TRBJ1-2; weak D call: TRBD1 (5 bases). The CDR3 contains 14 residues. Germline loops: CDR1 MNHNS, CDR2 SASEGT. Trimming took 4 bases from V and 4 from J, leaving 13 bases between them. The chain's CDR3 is CASSARDFPYGYTF. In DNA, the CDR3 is TGTGCCAGCAGTGCGAGGGACTTCCCCTATGGCTACACCTTC.

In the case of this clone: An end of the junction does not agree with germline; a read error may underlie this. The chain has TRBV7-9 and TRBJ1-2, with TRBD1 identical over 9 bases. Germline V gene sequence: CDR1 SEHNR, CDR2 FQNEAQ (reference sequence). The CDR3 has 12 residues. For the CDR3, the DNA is TGTTCCAGCAGCTTCGGGACAGGGGGCTACACCTTC. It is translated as CSSSFGTGGYTF.

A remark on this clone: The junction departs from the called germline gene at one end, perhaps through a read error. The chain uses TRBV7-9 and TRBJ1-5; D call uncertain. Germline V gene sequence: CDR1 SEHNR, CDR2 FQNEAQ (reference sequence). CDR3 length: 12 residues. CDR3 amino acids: CSSSGSNQPQHF. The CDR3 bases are TGTTCCAGCTCGGGGAGCAATCAGCCCCAGCATTTT.

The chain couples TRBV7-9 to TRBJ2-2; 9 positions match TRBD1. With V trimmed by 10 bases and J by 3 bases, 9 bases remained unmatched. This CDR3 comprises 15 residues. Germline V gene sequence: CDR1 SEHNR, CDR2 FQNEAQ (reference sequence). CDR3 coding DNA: TGTGCCACCAGGGACAGGGAACTGGACACCGGGGAGCTGTTTTTT. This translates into CATRDRELDTGELFF.

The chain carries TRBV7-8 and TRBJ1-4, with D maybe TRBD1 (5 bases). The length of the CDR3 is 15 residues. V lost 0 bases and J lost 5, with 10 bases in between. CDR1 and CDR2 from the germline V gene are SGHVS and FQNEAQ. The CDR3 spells CASSLAGRTNEKLFF. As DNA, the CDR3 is TGTGCCAGCAGCTTAGCGGGGAGGACAAATGAAAAACTGTTTTTT.

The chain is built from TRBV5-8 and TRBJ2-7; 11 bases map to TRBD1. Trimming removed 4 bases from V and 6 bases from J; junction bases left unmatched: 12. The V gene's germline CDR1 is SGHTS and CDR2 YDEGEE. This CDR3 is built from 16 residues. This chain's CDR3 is CASSRRLGQGVFEQYV. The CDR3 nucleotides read TGTGCCAGCAGCCGGCGGTTGGGACAGGGGGTTTTCGAGCAGTACGTC.

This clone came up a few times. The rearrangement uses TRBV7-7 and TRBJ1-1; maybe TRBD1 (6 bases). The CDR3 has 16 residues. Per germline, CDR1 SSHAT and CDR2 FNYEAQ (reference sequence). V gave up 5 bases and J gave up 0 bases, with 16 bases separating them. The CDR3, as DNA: TGTGCCAGCAGCCCAGCGGACAGTTTTATGAACACTGAAGCTTTCTTT. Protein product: CASSPADSFMNTEAFF.

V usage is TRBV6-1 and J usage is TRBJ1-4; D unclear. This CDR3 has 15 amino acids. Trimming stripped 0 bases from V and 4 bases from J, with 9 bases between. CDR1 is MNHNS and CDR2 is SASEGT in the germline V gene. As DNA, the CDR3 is TGTGCCAGCAGTGAAGCCCCCTGGAGTAATGAAAAACTGTTTTTT. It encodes CASSEAPWSNEKLFF.

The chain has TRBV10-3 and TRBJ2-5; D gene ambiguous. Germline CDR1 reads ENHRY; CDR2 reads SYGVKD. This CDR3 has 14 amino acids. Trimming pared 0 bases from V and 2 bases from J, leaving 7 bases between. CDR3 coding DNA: TGTGCCATCAGTGAGTCGGGCAGTCAAGAGACCCAGTACTTC. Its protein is CAISESGSQETQYF.

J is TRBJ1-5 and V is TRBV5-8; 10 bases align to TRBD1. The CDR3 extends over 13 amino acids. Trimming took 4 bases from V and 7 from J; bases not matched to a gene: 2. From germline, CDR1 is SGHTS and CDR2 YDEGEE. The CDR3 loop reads CASSRDRGQPQHF. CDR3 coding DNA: TGTGCCAGCAGCCGGGACAGGGGACAGCCCCAGCATTTT.

CDR3 protein: CAISEVGATNEKLFF. In DNA form, the CDR3 reads TGTGCCATCAGTGAGGTGGGAGCAACTAATGAAAAACTGTTTTTT. The rearrangement uses TRBV10-3 and TRBJ1-4; D is unclear. The CDR3 has 15 residues. V gave up 2 bases and J gave up 0 bases, with 7 bases separating them. Germline assignment: CDR1 ENHRY and CDR2 SYGVKD.

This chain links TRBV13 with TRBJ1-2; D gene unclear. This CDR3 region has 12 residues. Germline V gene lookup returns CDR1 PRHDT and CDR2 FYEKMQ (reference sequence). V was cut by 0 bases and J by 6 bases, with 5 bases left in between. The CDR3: CASSLGGDGYTF. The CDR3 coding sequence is TGTGCCAGCAGCTTAGGGGGCGATGGCTACACCTTC.

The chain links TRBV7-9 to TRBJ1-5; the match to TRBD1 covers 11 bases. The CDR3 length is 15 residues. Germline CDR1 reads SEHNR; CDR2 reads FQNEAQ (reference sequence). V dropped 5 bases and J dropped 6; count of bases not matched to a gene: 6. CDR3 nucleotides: TGTGCCAGCAGCCAGGGGACAGGGGGATCTCAGCCCCAGCATTTT. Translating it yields CASSQGTGGSQPQHF.

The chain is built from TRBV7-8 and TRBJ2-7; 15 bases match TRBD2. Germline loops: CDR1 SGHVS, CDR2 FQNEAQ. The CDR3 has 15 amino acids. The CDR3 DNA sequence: TGTGCCAGCAGCTTAGTGGGACTAGCGGGAGGTGAGCGGTACGTC. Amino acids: CASSLVGLAGGERYV.

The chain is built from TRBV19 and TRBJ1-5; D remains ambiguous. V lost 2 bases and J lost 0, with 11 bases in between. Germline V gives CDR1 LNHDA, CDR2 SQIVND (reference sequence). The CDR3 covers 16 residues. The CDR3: CASSISGGSSNQPQHF. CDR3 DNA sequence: TGTGCCAGTAGTATATCGGGTGGGAGTAGCAATCAGCCCCAGCATTTT.

The CDR3 region has the DNA TGTGCCAGCTCCCCCGGGACAGGCGCCGCCGGGGAGCTGTTTTTT. The encoded protein is CASSPGTGAAGELFF. The V gene is TRBV5-5, the J gene TRBJ2-2; 8 bases map to TRBD1. CDR1 and CDR2 from the germline V gene are SGHKS and YYEKEE (reference sequence). The J segment lost 6 bases and the V segment lost 7 bases, leaving 11 bases of the junction unmatched. The CDR3 is made up of 15 amino acids. The full variable domain, its missing parts supplied by reference TRBV5-5 and TRBJ2-2, is DAGVTQSPTHLIKTRGQQVTLRCSPISGHKSVSWYQQVLGQGPQFIFQYYEKEERGRGNFPDRFSARQFPNYSSELNVNALLLGDSALYLCASSPGTGAAGELFFGEGSRLTVL.

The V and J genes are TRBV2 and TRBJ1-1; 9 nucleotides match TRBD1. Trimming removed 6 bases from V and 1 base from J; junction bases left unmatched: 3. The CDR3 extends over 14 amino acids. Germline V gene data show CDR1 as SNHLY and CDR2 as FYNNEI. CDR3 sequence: CASREDRGNTEAFF. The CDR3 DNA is TGTGCCAGCAGGGAGGACAGGGGGAACACTGAAGCTTTCTTT.

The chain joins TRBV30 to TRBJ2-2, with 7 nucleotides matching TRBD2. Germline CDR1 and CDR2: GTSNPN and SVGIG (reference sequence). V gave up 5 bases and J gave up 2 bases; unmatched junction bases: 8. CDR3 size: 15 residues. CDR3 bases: TGTGCCTGGGAAGGGAGGGGAGACAACACCGGGGAGCTGTTTTTT. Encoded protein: CAWEGRGDNTGELFF.

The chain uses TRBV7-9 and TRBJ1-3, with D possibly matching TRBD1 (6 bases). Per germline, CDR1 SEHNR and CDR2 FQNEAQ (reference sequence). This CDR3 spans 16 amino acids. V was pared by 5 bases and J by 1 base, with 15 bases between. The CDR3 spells CASSTRRGASGNTIYF. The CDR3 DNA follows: TGTGCCAGCAGCACCCGACGGGGGGCGTCTGGAAACACCATATATTTT. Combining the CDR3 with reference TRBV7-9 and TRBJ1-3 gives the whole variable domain DTGVSQNPRHKITKRGQNVTFRCDPISEHNRLYWYRQTLGQGPEFLTYFQNEAQLEKSRLLSDRFSAERPKGSFSTLEIQRTEQGDSAMYLCASSTRRGASGNTIYFGEGSWLTVV.

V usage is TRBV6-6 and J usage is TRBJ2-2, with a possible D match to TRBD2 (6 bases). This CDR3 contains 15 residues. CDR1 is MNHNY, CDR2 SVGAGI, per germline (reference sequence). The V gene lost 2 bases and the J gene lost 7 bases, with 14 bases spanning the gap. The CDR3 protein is CASSYPRDFGGELFF. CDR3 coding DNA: TGTGCCAGCAGTTACCCCCGGGACTTCGGCGGGGAGCTGTTTTTT.

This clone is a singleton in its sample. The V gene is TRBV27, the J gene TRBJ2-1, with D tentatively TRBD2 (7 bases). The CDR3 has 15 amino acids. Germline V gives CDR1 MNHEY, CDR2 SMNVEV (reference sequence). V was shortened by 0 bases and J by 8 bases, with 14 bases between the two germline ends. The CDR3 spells CASSLSYQGRDEQFF. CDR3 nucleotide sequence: TGTGCCAGCAGTTTATCGTATCAGGGGAGGGATGAGCAGTTCTTC.

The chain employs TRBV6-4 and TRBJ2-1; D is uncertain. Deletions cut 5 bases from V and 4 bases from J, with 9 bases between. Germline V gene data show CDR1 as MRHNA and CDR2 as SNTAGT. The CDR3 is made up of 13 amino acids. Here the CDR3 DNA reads TGTGCCAGCAGTTTCGACTTTTACAATGAGCAGTTCTTC. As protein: CASSFDFYNEQFF.

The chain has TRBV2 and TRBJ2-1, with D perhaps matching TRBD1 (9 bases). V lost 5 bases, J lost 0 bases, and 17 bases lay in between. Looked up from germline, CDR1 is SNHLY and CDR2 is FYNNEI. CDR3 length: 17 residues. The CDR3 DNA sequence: TGTGCCAGCAGTCCCGGGACAGGGACTAGCTCCTACAATGAGCAGTTCTTC. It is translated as CASSPGTGTSSYNEQFF.

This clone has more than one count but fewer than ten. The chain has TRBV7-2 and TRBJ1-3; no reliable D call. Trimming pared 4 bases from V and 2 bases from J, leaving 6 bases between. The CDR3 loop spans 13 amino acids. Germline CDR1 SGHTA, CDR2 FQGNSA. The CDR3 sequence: CASSYGTGNTIYF. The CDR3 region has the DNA TGTGCCAGCAGCTACGGGACTGGAAACACCATATATTTT.

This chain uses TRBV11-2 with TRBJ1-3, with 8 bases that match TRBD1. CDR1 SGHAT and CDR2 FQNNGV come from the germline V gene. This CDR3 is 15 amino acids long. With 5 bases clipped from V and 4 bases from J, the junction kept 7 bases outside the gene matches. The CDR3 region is CASSRGQGWGNTIYF. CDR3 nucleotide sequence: TGTGCCAGCAGCCGCGGACAGGGTTGGGGAAACACCATATATTTT.

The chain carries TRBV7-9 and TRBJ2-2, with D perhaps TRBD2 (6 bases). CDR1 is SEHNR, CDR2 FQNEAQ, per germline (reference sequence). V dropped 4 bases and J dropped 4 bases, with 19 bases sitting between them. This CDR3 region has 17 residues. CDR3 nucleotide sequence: TGTGCCAGCAGCTCCCCCCCCGGGACTCCCGGCACCGGGGAGCTGTTTTTT. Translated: CASSSPPGTPGTGELFF. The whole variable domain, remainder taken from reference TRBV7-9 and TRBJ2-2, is DTGVSQNPRHKITKRGQNVTFRCDPISEHNRLYWYRQTLGQGPEFLTYFQNEAQLEKSRLLSDRFSAERPKGSFSTLEIQRTEQGDSAMYLCASSSPPGTPGTGELFFGEGSRLTVL.

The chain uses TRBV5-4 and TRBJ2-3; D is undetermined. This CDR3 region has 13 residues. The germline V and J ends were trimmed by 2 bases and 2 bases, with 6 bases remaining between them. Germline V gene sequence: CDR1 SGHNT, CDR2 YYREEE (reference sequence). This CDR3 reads CASSFQHTDTQYF. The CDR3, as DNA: TGTGCCAGCAGCTTCCAACACACAGATACGCAGTATTTT. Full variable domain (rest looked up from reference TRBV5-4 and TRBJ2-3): ETGVTQSPTHLIKTRGQQVTLRCSSQSGHNTVSWYQQALGQGPQFIFQYYREEENGRGNFPPRFSGLQFPNYSSELNVNALELDDSALYLCASSFQHTDTQYFGPGTRLTVL.

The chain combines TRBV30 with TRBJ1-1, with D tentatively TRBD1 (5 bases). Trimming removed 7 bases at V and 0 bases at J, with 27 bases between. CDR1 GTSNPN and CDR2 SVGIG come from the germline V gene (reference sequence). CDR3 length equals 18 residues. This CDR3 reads CASLSEPIRRAMNTEAFF. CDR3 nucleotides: TGTGCCTCCTTGTCCGAACCGATTCGCAGGGCAATGAACACTGAAGCTTTCTTT. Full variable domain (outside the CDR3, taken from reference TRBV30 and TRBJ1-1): SQTIHQWPATLVQPVGSPLSLECTVEGTSNPNLYWYRQAAGRGLQLLFYSVGIGQISSEVPQNLSASRPQDRQFILSSKKLLLSDSGFYLCASLSEPIRRAMNTEAFFGQGTRLTVV.

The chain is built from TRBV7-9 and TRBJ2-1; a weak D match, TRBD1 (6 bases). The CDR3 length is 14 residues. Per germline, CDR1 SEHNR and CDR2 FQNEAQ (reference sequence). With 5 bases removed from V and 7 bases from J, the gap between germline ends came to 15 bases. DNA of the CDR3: TGTGCCAGCAGCCGCCCAGGGGTTAAGAATGAGCAGTTCTTC. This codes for CASSRPGVKNEQFF.